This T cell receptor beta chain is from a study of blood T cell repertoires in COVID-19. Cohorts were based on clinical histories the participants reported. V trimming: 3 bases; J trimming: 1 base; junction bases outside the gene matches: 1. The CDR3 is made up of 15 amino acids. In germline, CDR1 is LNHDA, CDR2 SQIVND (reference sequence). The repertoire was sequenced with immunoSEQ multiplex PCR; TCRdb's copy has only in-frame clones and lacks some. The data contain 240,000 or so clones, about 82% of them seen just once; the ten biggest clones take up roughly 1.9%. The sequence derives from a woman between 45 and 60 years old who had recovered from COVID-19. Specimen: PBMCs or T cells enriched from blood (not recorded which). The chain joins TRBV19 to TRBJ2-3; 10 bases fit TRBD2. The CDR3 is CASSMLAGGTDTQYF. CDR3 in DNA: TGTGCCAGTAGTATGCTAGCGGGAGGCACAGATACGCAGTATTTT.